A single sample gave rise to the 9 T cell receptor beta chains below, sequenced in a study of shared clonotypes between healthy human individuals (dated by TCRdb to 2019 to 2021). Receptors were amplified or captured by the immunoSEQ multiplex PCR assay. The table comes from immuneACCESS by way of TCRdb, which keeps in-frame sequences with V and J called. Part of the clones is missing from these tables; in studies checked, under half for an unresolved V gene and the rest for unknown reasons. This sample lists 550,000 to 800,000 clones; around 74% were detected once. The ten most abundant clones make up approximately 1.8% of the sample. Specimen: memory CD4+ T cells sorted from blood. The cell subset or site label corresponds to: CD45RA-negative fraction. The receptors were sampled from a woman in her 30s in good health.

V and J are TRBV27 and TRBJ2-3, with D hard to call. From germline, CDR1 is MNHEY and CDR2 SMNVEV (reference sequence). The CDR3 has 13 amino acids. Trimming cost V 7 bases and J 2 bases, with 10 bases left between them. The CDR3 DNA reads as TGTGCCAGCAAGGACCAAAACACAGATACGCAGTATTTT. Translated: CASKDQNTDTQYF.

V is TRBV9 and J is TRBJ1-1, with TRBD1 matching over 9 bases. This CDR3 is built from 15 residues. The V and J ends lost 4 bases and 5 bases, in that order; junction bases with no gene match: 9. The germline CDR1 and CDR2 sequences are SGDLS and YYNGEE. CDR3 nucleotide sequence: TGTGCCAGCAGCACTTATACAGGGGGCGTAACTGAAGCTTTCTTT. This gives the protein CASSTYTGGVTEAFF.

This rearrangement joins TRBV28 to TRBJ1-5; TRBD1 aligns across 7 bases. CDR1 and CDR2 from the germline V gene are MDHEN and SYDVKM. After removal of 6 bases from V and 7 bases from J, the junction contained 6 bases not matched to a gene. CDR3 length: 13 amino acids. The CDR3 here is CASRRQGGQPQHF. DNA for the CDR3: TGTGCCAGCAGGCGACAGGGTGGCCAGCCCCAGCATTTT.

This clone was detected only a few times. CDR3 protein: CASTRFRGEAFF. The CDR3 coding sequence is TGTGCCAGCACCCGTTTTAGGGGTGAAGCTTTCTTT. The gene calls are TRBV28 and TRBJ1-1; D perhaps matches TRBD1 (5 bases). This CDR3 spans 12 amino acids. Trimming pared 7 bases from V and 7 bases from J, leaving 13 bases between. Germline CDR1 MDHEN, CDR2 SYDVKM.

The genes are TRBV9 and TRBJ1-1; D perhaps matches TRBD1 (5 bases). Deletions cut 5 bases from V and 0 bases from J, with 14 bases between. The germline gives CDR1 SGDLS, CDR2 YYNGEE. There are 15 residues in the CDR3. CDR3 DNA sequence: TGTGCCAGCAGTGCCGGGATGGACATGAACACTGAAGCTTTCTTT. Residues: CASSAGMDMNTEAFF.

The chain uses TRBV5-1 and TRBJ2-2, with 14 nucleotides matching TRBD2. This CDR3 has 18 residues. V trimming: 8 bases; J trimming: 6 bases; junction bases outside the gene matches: 15. Germline V gene lookup returns CDR1 SGHRS and CDR2 YFSETQ. CDR3 coding DNA: TGCGCCAGGAGATCCGGGACTAGCGGGAGCCTTACGGCCGGGGAGCTGTTTTTT. Residues: CARRSGTSGSLTAGELFF.

This clone was counted between two and nine times. The V gene is TRBV10-2, the J gene TRBJ2-2; 10 bases align to TRBD2. Germline assignment: CDR1 WSHSY and CDR2 SAAADI. The CDR3 is 13 amino acids. Trimming took 7 bases from V and 5 from J; bases not matched to a gene: 1. This chain's CDR3 is CASKTSGTGELFF. In DNA form, the CDR3 reads TGCGCCAGCAAGACTAGCGGGACCGGGGAGCTGTTTTTT.

The rearrangement joins TRBV2 to TRBJ2-7; maybe TRBD1 (5 bases). V was cut by 7 bases and J by 3 bases, with 13 bases left in between. Germline CDR1 SNHLY, CDR2 FYNNEI. This CDR3 spans 13 amino acids. The CDR3: CASNPDTFYEQYF. The CDR3 bases are TGTGCCAGCAACCCGGACACCTTCTACGAGCAGTACTTC.

The genes are TRBV11-3 and TRBJ2-7; the match to TRBD2 covers 14 bases. Germline CDR1 reads SGHNT; CDR2 reads YENEEA. The J segment lost 6 bases and the V segment lost 5 bases, leaving 6 bases of the junction unmatched. The CDR3 extends over 15 amino acids. The DNA of the CDR3 is TGTGCCAGCAGCGCGACGGGACTAGCGGGAGCCGAGCAGTACTTC. Protein: CASSATGLAGAEQYF.